This entry concerns a single T cell receptor (beta chain). Germline and junction disagree at one end, which may indicate a read error. The data were taken from a study of CD8 T cells in Susac syndrome. Random hexamers primed reverse transcription of 0.5 to 1 ug RNA. TCRdb reprocessed the immunoSEQ multiplex PCR reads with MiXCR, giving one entry per CDR3 protein. The sample has 180,000 or so distinct CDR3 sequences, about 95% seen once. Germline values: CDR1 DFQATT, CDR2 SNEGSKA (reference sequence). This CDR3 has 13 residues. The clonotype comes from a human donor in good health. The sequenced material came from CD4+ T cells from PBMCs. The V and J genes are TRBV20-1 and TRBJ2-3; D tentatively fits TRBD1 or TRBD2 (5 bases each). CDR3 sequence: CSASSQGADTQYF. Written as DNA, the CDR3 is TGCAGCGCTAGTTCCCAGGGAGCAGATACGCAGTATTTT.